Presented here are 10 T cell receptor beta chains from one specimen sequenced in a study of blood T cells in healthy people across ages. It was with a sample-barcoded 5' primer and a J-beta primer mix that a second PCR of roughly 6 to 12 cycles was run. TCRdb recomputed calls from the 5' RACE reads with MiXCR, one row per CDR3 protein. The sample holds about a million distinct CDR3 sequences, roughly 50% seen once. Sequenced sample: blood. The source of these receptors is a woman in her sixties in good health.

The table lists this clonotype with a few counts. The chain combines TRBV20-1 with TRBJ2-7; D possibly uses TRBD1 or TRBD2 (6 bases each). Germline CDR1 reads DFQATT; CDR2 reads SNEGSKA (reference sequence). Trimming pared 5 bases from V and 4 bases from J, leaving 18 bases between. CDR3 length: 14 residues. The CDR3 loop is CSAEEKGGRYEQYF. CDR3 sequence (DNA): TGCAGTGCTGAAGAGAAGGGGGGTAGGTACGAGCAGTACTTC.

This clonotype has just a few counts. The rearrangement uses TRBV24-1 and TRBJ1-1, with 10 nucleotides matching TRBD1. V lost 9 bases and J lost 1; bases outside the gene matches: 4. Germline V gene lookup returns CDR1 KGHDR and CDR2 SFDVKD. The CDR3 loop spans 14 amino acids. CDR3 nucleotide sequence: TGTGCCACCGTGGGGACAGGGGAGAACACTGAAGCTTTCTTT. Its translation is CATVGTGENTEAFF.

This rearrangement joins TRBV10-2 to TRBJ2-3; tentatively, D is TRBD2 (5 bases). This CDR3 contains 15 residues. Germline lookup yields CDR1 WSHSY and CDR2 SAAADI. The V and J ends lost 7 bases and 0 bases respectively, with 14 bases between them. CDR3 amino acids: CASTLGAASTDTQYF. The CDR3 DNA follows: TGCGCCAGCACCCTTGGAGCGGCTAGCACAGATACGCAGTATTTT.

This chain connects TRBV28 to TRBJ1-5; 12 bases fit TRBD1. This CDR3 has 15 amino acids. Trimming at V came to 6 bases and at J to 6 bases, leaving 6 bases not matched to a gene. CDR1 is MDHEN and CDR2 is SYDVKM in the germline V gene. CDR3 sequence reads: CASRGTGGVRQPQHF. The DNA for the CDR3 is TGTGCCAGCAGAGGGACAGGGGGCGTTCGTCAGCCCCAGCATTTT.

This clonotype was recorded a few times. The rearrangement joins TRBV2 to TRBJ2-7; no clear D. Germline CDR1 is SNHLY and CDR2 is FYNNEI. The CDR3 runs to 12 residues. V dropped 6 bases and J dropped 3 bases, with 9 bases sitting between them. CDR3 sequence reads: CASRADFYEQYF. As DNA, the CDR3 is TGTGCCAGCAGAGCAGATTTCTACGAGCAGTACTTC.

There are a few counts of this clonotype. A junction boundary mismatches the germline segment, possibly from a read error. The CDR3 here is CASSDGSHRNYF. In DNA form, the CDR3 reads TGTGCCAGCAGCGATGGGTCTCATCGGAACTACTTC. The J gene is TRBJ2-1, the V gene TRBV5-6, with unresolved D. The CDR3 runs 12 residues. The V gene's germline CDR1 is SGHDT and CDR2 YYEEEE.

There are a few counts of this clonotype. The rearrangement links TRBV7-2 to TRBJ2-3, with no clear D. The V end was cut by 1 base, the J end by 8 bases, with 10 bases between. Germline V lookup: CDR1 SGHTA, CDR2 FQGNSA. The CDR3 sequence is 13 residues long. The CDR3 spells CASSLGSLATQYF. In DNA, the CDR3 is TGTGCCAGCAGCTTAGGGTCCTTGGCTACGCAGTATTTT.

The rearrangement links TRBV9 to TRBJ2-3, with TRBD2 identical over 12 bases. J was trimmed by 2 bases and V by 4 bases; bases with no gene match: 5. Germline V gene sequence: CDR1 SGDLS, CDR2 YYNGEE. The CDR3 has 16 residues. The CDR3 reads CASSTSSGRVTDTQYF. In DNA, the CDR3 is TGTGCCAGCAGCACCTCTAGCGGGAGGGTCACAGATACGCAGTATTTT.

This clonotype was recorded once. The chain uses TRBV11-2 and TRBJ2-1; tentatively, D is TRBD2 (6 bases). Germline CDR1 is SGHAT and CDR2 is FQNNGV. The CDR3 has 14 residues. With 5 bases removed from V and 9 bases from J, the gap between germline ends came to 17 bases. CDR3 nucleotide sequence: TGTGCCAGCAGCCAGCGGGCAGTGCCCCCTGAGCAGTTCTTC. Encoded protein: CASSQRAVPPEQFF.

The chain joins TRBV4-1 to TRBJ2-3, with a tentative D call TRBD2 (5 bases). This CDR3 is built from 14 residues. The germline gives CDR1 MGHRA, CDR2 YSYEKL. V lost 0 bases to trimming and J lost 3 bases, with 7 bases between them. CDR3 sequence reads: CASSQELVTDTQYF. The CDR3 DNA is TGCGCCAGCAGCCAAGAACTAGTAACAGATACGCAGTATTTT.